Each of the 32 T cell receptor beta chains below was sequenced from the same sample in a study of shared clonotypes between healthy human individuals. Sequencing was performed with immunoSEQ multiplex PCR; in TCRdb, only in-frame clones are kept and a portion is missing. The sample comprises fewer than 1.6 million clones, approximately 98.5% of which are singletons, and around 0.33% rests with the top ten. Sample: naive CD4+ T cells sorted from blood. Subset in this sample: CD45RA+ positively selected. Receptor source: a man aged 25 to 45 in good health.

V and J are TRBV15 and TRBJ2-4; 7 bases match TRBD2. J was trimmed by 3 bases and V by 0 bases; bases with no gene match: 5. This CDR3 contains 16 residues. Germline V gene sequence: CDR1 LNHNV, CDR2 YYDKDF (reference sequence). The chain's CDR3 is CATSRDLGGGKNIQYF. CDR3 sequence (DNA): TGTGCCACCAGCAGAGATCTGGGCGGGGGCAAAAACATTCAGTACTTC.

CDR3 DNA sequence: TGTGCCAGCAGCCAATTGCCCCCTCGTCAAGAGACCCAGTACTTC. Protein: CASSQLPPRQETQYF. The gene calls are TRBV5-4 and TRBJ2-5; D remains unclear. The CDR3 is 15 residues long. Germline CDR1 and CDR2: SGHNT and YYREEE (reference sequence). Between the trimmed V and J ends, which lost 4 bases and 2 bases, there was a span of 15 bases.

DNA of the CDR3: TGTGCCAGCAGCAATACTAAGCATTACGAGCAGTACTTC. It translates to CASSNTKHYEQYF. The chain joins TRBV21-1 to TRBJ2-7; the table's D call of TRBD2 was not tested on the DNA. TRBV21-1 constitutes a pseudogene. The CDR3 runs to 13 residues.

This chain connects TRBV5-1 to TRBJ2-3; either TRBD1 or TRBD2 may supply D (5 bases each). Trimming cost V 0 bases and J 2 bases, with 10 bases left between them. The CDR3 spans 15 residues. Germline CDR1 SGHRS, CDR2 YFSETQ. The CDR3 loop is CASSLGDPNTDTQYF. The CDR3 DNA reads TGCGCCAGCAGCTTGGGGGACCCAAACACAGATACGCAGTATTTT.

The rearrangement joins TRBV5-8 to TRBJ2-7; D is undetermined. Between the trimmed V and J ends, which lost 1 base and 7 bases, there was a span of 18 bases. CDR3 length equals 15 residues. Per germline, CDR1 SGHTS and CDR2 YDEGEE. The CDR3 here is CASSLLDGYSREQYF. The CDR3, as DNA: TGTGCCAGCAGCTTGTTGGACGGGTACTCGCGGGAGCAGTACTTC.

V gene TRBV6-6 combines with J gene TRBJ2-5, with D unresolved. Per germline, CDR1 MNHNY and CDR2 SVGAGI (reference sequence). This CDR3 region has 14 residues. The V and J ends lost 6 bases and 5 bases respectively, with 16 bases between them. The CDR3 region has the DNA TGTGCCAGCAGCTCCCTGGGTCCTCCGGAGACCCAGTACTTC. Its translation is CASSSLGPPETQYF.

The CDR3 DNA reads TGTGCCAGCAGTGAACCAAGCTCGGGACTAGGAACCGGGGAGCTGTTTTTT. Translating gives CASSEPSSGLGTGELFF. J is TRBJ2-2 and V is TRBV6-1; TRBD2 matches at 8 bases. Germline V gives CDR1 MNHNS, CDR2 SASEGT. V shed 2 bases, J shed 5 bases, and the junction held 10 bases outside the gene matches. This CDR3 region has 17 residues.

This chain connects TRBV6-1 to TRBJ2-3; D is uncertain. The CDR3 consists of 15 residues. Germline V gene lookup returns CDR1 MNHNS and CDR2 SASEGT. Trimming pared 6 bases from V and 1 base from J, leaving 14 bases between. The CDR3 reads CASRISQGGTDTQYF. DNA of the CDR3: TGTGCCAGCAGAATTTCCCAAGGCGGCACAGATACGCAGTATTTT.

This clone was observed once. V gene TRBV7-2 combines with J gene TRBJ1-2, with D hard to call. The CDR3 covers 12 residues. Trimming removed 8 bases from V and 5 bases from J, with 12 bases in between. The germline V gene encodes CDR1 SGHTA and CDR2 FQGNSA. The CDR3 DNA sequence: TGTGCCAGCTCAATCTCGGGGTATGGCTACACCTTC. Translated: CASSISGYGYTF. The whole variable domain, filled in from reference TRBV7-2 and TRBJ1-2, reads GAGVSQSPSNKVTEKGKDVELRCDPISGHTALYWYRQSLGQGLEFLIYFQGNSAPDKSGLPSDRFSAERTGGSVSTLTIQRTQQEDSAVYLCASSISGYGYTFGSGTRLTVV.

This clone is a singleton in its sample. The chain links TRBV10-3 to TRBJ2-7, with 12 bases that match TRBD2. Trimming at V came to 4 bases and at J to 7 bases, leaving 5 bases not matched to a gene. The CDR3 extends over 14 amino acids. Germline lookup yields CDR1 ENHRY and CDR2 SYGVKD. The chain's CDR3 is CAISGLAGVREQYF. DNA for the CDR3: TGTGCCATCAGTGGACTAGCGGGAGTGAGAGAGCAGTACTTC.

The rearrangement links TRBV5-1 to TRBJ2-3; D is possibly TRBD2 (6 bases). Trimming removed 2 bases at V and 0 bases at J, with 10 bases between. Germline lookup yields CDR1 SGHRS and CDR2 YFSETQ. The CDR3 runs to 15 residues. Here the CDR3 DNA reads TGCGCCAGCAGCTTCCGGGACTTTAGCACAGATACGCAGTATTTT. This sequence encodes CASSFRDFSTDTQYF.

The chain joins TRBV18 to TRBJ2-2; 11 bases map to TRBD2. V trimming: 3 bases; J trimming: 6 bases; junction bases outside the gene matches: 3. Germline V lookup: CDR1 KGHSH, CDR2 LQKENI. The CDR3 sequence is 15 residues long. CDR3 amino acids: CASSPLAGGSGELFF. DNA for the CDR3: TGTGCCAGCTCACCGCTAGCGGGAGGATCCGGGGAGCTGTTTTTT. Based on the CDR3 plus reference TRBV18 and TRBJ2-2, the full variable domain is NAGVMQNPRHLVRRRGQEARLRCSPMKGHSHVYWYRQLPEEGLKFMVYLQKENIIDESGMPKERFSAEFPKEGPSILRIQQVVRGDSAAYFCASSPLAGGSGELFFGEGSRLTVL.

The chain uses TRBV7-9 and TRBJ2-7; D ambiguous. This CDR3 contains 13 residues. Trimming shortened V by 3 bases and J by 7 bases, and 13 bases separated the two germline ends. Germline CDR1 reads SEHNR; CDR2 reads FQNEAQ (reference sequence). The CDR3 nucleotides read TGTGCCAGCAGCTTCGGTCCCAATAAAGAGCAGTACTTC. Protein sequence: CASSFGPNKEQYF.

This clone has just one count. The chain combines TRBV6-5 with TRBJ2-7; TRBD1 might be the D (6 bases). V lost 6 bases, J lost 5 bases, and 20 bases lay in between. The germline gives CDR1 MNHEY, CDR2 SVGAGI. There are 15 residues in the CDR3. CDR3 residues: CASRYRGTLRDEQYF. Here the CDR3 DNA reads TGTGCCAGCAGATATAGGGGGACACTGAGGGACGAGCAGTACTTC.

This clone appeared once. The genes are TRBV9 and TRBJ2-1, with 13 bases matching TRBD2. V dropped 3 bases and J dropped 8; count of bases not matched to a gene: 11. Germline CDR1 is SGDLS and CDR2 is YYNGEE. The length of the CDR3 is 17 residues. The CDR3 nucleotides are TGTGCCAGCAGCGCTTCCAACGGACTAGCGGGAGTCGATGAGCAGTTCTTC. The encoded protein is CASSASNGLAGVDEQFF.

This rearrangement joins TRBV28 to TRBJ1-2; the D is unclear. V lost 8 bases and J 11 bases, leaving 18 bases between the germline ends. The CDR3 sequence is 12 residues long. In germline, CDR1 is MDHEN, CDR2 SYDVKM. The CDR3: CASAPGRHSYTF. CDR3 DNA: TGTGCCAGCGCCCCCGGACGGCATTCTTACACCTTC.

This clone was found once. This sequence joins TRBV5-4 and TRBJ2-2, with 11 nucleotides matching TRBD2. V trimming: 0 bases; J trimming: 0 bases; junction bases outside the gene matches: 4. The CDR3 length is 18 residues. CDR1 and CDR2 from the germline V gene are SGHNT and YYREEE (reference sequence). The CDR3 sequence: CASSLVSSGRSNTGELFF. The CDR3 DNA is TGTGCCAGCAGCTTGGTTTCTAGCGGGAGGTCGAACACCGGGGAGCTGTTTTTT.

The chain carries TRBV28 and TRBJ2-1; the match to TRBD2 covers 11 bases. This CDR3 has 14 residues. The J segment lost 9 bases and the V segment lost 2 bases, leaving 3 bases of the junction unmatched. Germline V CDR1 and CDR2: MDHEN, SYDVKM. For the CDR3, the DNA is TGTGCCAGCAGTTTACCCCTAGCGGGGGGTGAGCAGTTCTTC. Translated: CASSLPLAGGEQFF.

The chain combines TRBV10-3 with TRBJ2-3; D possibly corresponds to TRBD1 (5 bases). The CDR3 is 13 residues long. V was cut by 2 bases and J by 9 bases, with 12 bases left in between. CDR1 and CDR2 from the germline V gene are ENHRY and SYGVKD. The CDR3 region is CAISEGAVGTQYF. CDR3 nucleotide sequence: TGTGCCATCAGTGAGGGGGCTGTCGGGACGCAGTATTTT.

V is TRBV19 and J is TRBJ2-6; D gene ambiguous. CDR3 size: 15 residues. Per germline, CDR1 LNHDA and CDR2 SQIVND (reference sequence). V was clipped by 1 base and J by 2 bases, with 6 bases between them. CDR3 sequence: CASSIAGAGANVLTF. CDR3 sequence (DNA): TGTGCCAGTAGTATAGCTGGGGCTGGGGCCAACGTCCTGACTTTC.

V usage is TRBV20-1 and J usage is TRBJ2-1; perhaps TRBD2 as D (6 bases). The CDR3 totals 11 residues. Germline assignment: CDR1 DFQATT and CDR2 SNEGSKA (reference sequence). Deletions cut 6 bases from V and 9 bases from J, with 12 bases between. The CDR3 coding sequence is TGCAGTGCCTACTGGACTACTGAGCAGTTCTTC. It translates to CSAYWTTEQFF.

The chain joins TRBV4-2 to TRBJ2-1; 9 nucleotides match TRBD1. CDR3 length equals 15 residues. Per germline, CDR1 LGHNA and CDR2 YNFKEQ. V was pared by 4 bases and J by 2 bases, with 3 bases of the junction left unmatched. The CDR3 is CASSRDRVTYNEQFF. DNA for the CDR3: TGTGCCAGCAGCCGGGACAGGGTTACCTACAATGAGCAGTTCTTC.

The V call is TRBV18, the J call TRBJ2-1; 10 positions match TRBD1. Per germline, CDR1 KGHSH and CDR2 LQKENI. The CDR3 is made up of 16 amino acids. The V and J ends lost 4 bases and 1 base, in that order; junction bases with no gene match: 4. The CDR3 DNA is TGTGCCAGCTCACGTCCGGGACAGGGGTCCTACAATGAGCAGTTCTTC. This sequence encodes CASSRPGQGSYNEQFF.

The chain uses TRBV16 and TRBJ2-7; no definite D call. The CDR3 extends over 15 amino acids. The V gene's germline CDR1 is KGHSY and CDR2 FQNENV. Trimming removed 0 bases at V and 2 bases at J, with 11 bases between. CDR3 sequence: CASSQSDSTTYEQYF. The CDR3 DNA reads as TGTGCCAGCAGCCAATCCGATTCCACAACCTACGAGCAGTACTTC.

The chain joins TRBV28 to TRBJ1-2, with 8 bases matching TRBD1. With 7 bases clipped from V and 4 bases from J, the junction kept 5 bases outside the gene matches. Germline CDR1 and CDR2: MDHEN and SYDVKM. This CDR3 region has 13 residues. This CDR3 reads CASTPGTGYGYTF. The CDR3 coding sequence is TGTGCCAGCACCCCTGGGACAGGCTATGGCTACACCTTC.

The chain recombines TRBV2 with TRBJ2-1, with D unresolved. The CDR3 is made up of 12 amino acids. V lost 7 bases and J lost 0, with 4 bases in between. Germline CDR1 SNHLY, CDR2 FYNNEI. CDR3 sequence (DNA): TGTGCCAGCATGGGCTCCTACAATGAGCAGTTCTTC. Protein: CASMGSYNEQFF.

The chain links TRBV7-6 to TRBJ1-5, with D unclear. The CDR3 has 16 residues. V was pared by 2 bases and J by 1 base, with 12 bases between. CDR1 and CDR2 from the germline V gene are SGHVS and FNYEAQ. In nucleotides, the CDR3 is TGTGCCAGCAGCTTATCGTCGGGCAGGAGCAATCAGCCCCAGCATTTT. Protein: CASSLSSGRSNQPQHF. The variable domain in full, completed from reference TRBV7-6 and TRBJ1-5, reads GAGVSQSPRYKVTKRGQDVALRCDPISGHVSLYWYRQALGQGPEFLTYFNYEAQQDKSGLPNDRFSAERPEGSISTLTIQRTEQRDSAMYRCASSLSSGRSNQPQHFGDGTRLSIL.

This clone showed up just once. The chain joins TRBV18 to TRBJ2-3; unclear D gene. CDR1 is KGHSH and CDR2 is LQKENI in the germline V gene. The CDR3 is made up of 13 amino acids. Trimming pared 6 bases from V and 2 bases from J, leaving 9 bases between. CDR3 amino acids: CASSPRPTDTQYF. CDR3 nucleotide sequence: TGTGCCAGCTCCCCTCGGCCCACAGATACGCAGTATTTT. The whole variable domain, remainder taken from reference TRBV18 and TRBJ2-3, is NAGVMQNPRHLVRRRGQEARLRCSPMKGHSHVYWYRQLPEEGLKFMVYLQKENIIDESGMPKERFSAEFPKEGPSILRIQQVVRGDSAAYFCASSPRPTDTQYFGPGTRLTVL.

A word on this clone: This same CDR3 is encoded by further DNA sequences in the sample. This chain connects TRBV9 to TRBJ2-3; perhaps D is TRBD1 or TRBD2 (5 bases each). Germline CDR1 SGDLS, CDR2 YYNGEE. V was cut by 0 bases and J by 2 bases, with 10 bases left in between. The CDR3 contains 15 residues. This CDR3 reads CASSVVGEPTDTQYF. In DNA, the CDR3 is TGTGCCAGCAGCGTAGTGGGGGAGCCCACAGATACGCAGTATTTT.

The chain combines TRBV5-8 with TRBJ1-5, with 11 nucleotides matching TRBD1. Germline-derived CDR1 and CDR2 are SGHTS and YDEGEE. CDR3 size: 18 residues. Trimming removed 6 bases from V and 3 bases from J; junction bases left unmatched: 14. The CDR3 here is CASNLVFGTGGFNQPQHF. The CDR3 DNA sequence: TGTGCCAGCAACTTAGTGTTCGGGACAGGGGGTTTCAATCAGCCCCAGCATTTT.

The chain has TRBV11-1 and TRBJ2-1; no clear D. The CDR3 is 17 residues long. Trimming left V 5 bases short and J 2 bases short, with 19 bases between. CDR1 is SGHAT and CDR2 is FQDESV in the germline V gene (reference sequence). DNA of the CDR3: TGTGCCAGCAGCCCACCTGGTGGTGGGGAACCCTACAATGAGCAGTTCTTC. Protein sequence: CASSPPGGGEPYNEQFF.

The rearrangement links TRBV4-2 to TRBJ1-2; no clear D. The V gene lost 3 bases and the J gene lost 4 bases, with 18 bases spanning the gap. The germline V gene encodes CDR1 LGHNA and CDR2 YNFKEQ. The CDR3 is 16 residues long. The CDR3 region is CASSQQTPSAGYGYTF. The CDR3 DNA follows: TGTGCCAGCAGCCAGCAGACGCCATCGGCGGGCTATGGCTACACCTTC.